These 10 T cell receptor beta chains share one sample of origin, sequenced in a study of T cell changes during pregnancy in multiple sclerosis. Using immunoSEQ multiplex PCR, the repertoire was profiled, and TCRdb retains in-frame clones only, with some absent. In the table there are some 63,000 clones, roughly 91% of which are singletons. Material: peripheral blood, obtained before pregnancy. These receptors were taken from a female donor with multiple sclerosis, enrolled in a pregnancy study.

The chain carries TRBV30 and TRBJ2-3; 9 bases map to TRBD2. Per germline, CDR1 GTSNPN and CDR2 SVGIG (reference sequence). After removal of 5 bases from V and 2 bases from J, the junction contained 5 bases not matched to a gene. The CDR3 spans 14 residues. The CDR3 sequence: CAWARGGATDTQYF. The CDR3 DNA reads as TGTGCCTGGGCACGCGGGGGGGCCACAGATACGCAGTATTTT.

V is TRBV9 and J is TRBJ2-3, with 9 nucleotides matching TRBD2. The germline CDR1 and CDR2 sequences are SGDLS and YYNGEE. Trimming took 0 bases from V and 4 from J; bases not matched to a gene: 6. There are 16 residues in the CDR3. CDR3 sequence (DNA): TGTGCCAGCAGCGTAGAGGGGCGGGGGGGCCCAGATACGCAGTATTTT. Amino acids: CASSVEGRGGPDTQYF.

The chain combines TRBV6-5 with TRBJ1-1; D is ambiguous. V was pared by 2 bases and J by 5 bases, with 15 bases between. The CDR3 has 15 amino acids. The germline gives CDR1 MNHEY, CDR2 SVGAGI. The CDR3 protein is CASSYRTEMYTEAFF. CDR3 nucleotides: TGTGCCAGCAGTTACCGAACAGAGATGTATACTGAAGCTTTCTTT.

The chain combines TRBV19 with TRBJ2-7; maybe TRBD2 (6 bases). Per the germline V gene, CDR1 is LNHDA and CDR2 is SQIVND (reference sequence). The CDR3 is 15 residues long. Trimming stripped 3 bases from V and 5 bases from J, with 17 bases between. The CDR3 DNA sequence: TGTGCCAGTAGTATGCGGGGACTTACAGGAGACGAGCAGTACTTC. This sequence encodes CASSMRGLTGDEQYF.

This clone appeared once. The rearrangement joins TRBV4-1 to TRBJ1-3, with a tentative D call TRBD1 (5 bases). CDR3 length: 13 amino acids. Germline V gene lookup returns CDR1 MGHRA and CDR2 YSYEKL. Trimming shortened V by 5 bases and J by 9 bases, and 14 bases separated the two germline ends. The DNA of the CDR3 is TGCGCCAGCAGCTACGACAGCCCTAGCACCATATATTTT. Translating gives CASSYDSPSTIYF.

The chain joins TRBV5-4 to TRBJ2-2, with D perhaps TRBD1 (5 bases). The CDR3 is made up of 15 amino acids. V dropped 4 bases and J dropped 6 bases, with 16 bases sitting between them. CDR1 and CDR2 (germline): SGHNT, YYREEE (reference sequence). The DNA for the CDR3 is TGTGCCAGCAGCCCTGACAGACCAGTCGCCGGGGAGCTGTTTTTT. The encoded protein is CASSPDRPVAGELFF.

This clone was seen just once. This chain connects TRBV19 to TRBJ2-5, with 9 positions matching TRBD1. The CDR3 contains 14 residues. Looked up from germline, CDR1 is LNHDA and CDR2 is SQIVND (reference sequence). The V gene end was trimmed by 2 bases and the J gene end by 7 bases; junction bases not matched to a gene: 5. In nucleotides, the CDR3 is TGTGCCAGTAGTATAACAGGGGGCGCGGGGACCCAGTACTTC. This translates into CASSITGGAGTQYF.

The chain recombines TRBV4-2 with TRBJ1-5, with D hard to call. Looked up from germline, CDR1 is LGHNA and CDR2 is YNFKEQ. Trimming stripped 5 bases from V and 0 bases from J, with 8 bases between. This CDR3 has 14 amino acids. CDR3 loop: CASSTHHSNQPQHF. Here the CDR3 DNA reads TGTGCCAGCAGCACACATCATAGCAATCAGCCCCAGCATTTT.

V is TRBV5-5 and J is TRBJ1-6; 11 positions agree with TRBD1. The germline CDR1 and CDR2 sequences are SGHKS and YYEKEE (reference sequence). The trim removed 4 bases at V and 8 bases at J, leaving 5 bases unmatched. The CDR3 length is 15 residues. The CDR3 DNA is TGTGCCAGCAGCACGGGGACAGGGGGTTATTCACCCCTCCACTTT. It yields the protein CASSTGTGGYSPLHF.

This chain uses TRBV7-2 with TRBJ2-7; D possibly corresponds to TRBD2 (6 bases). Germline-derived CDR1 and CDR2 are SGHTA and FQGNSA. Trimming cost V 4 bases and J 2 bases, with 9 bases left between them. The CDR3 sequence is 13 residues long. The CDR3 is CASSSGGAYEQYF. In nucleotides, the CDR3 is TGTGCCAGCAGCTCCGGGGGAGCCTACGAGCAGTACTTC.